This T cell receptor beta chain was retrieved from a study of control samples from healthy donors and cancer patients. Libraries were prepared by immunoSEQ multiplex PCR; TCRdb keeps only in-frame clonotypes and omits some of them. The data show 50,000 to 75,000 clones, with around 90% seen just once and roughly 5.7% held by the top ten. CDR1 LGHNA and CDR2 YNFKEQ come from the germline V gene. The length of the CDR3 is 15 residues. Trimming left V 4 bases short and J 3 bases short, with 14 bases between. The sequencing sample was made of PBMCs. The rearrangement joins TRBV4-2 to TRBJ2-3; TRBD2 is a possible D gene (5 bases). This TCR was sampled from a man aged 60-69 years with colorectal cancer. This CDR3 reads CASSRERAVTDTQYF. In nucleotides, the CDR3 is TGTGCCAGCAGCCGGGAAAGAGCGGTGACAGATACGCAGTATTTT.